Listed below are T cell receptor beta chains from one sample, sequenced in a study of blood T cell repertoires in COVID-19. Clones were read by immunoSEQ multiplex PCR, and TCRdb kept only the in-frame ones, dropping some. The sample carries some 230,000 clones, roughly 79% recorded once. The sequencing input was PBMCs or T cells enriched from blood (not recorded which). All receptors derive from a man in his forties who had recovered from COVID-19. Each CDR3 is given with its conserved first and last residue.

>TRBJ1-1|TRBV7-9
CASSPTKPEAFF
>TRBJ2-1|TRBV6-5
CASSYSRASGSDEQFF
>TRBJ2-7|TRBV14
CASSRNHIQGGYEQYF
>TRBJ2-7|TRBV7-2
CASSLQAPMLSYEQYF
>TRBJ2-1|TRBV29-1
CSVLGGAESSYNEQFF
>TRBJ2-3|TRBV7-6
CASSNLAGELADTQYF
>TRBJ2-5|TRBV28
CASSLYPGDQETQYF
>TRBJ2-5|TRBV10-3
CAISESGHSQETQYF
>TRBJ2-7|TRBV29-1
CSVGQFTYEQYF
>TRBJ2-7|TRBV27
CASLAYLGLDHSYEQYF
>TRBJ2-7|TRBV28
CASSPGQSYEQYF
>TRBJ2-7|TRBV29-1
CSVADNFYEQYF
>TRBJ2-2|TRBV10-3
CAISERQGRGELFF
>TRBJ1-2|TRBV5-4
CASSSGQGLEYGYTF
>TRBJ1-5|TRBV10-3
CAISEDIYQPQHF
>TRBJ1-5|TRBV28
CASSLQGMNQPQHF
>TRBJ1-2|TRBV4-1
CASSQAAGLYGYTF
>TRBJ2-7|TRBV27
CASRGLPISYEQYF
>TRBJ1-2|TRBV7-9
CASSPGGGYGYTF
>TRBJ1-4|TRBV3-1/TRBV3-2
CASSQVGAAGREKLFF
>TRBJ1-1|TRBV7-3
CASSFAVNTEAFF
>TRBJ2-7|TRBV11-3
CASSPAGGGSYEQYF
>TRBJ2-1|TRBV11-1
CASSLGLERGGHEQFF
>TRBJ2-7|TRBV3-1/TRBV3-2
CASSQAGSGVYEQYF
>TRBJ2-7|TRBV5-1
CATPTSLDEQYF
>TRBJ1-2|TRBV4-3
CASSQEYSSTNYGYTF
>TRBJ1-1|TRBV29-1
CSVEGVWTPNTEAFF
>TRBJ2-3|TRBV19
CASSIDSGGTDTQYF
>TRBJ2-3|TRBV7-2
CASSLISSGDTDTQYF
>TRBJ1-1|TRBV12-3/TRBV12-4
CASTKDRGREAFF
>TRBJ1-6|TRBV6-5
CASSPGGYSPLHF
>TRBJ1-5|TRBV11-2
CASSLRGLNNQPQHF
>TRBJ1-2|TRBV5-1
CASSLGGSQGYTF
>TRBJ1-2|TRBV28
CASSSGRGYTF
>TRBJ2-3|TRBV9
CARRDRVIDTQYF
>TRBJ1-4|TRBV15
CATRRQGAGEKLFF
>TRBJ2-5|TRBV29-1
CSAREAHQETQYF
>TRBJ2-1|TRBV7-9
CASSPGLAVGGPYNEQFF
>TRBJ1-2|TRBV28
CASSEQNYGYTF
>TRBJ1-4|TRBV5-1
CASSLMPGVEEKLFF
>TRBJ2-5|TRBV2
CASSVLGPQETQYF